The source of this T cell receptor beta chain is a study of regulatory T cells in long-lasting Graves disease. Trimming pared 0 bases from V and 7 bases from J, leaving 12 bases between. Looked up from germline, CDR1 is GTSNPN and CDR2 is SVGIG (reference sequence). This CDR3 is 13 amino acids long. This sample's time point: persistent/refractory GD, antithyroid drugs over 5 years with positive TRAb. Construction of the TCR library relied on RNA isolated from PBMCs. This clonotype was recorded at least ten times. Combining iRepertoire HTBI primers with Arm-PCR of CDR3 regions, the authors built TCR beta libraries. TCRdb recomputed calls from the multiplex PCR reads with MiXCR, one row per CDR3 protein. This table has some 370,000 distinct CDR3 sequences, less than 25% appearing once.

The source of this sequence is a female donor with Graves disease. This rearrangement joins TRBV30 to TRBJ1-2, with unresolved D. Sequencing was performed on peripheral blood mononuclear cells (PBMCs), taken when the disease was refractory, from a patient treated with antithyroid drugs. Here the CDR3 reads CAWSVGPSAGYTF. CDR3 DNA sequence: TGTGCCTGGAGTGTAGGCCCCTCAGCTGGCTACACCTTC.